The sequence of this T cell receptor (beta chain) was determined in a study of shared clonotypes between healthy human individuals. Naive CD8 cells lacked CD45RO, underwent positive selection for CCR7 and left out terminally differentiated effector memory CD45RA+ cells. Assay: immunoSEQ multiplex PCR; the TCRdb copy retains only in-frame clones and omits some. The sample holds millions of clones, about 92% seen once. The CDR3 contains 15 residues. The germline V gene encodes CDR1 ENHRY and CDR2 SYGVKD. V lost 7 bases to trimming and J lost 2 bases, with 17 bases between them. Study-wide findings and caveats: Having only a few donors restricted how much genetic and exposure-history diversity was captured.

Turning to this clone: What it binds is unknown.

Sequences were obtained from naive CD8+ T cells from PBMCs. The chain combines TRBV10-3 with TRBJ1-2, with D hard to call. The source of this sequence is a man between 18 and 35 years old in good health. Some clones in this sample may be carry-over from other donors' samples. The CDR3 sequence is CAINDLTGRNYGYTF. In nucleotides, the CDR3 is TGTGCCATCAACGACCTGACCGGAAGGAACTATGGCTACACCTTC.